This T cell receptor beta chain appears in the sequencing data of a study of T cell repertoires in cytomegalovirus infection. Across the study: CMV infection plus the matching HLA type was flagged by public TCR beta signatures. General study points: In two of eight donors, the top clonotype was HLA-C-restricted CMV-specific.

TCRdb re-analysed the reads in MiXCR, keeping a single row per CDR3 protein. The sample gives about 260,000 distinct CDR3 sequences, 12% to 15% of which show up once; around 9.5% is in the top ten. This clonotype has more than one count but fewer than ten. Its antigen is undetermined. This CDR3 is 15 amino acids long. The V and J ends lost 10 bases and 2 bases respectively, with 18 bases between them. Germline V gives CDR1 MDHEN, CDR2 SYDVKM. The chain couples TRBV28 to TRBJ1-5; D possibly corresponds to TRBD1 (6 bases). The sequenced material came from PBMCs. This sequence was found in a human donor in good health (CMV status not recorded). Some clones in this sample may be carry-over from other donors' samples. CDR3 sequence: CATFSRDRRNQPQHF. CDR3 coding DNA: TGTGCCACCTTTTCGCGAGACAGGCGCAATCAGCCCCAGCATTTT.